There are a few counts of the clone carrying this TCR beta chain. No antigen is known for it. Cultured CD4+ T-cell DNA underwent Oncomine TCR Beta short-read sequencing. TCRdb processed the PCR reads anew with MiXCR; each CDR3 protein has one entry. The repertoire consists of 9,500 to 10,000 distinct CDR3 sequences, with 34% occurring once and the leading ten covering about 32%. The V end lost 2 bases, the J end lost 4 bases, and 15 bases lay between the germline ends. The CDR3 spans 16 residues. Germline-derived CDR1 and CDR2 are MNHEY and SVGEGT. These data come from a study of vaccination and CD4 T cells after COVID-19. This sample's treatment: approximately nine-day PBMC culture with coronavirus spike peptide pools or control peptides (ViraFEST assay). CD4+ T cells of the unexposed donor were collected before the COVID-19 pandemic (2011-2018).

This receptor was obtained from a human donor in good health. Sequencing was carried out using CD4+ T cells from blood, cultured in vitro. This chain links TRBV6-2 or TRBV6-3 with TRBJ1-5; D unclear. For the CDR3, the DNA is TGTGCCAGCAGTTACCCCTCCAGAGAGATAAATCAGCCCCAGCATTTT. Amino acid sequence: CASSYPSREINQPQHF.